The 28 T cell receptor beta chains in this list originate from one sample, sequenced in a study of CD8+CD57+ T cells in acquired aplastic anemia. Genomic DNA provided the template from which TCR beta VDJ and CDR3 profiles were obtained. MiXCR, run by TCRdb on the reads, gives a single entry per CDR3 protein. The repertoire holds some 240,000 distinct CDR3 sequences, 30% to 40% seen once, with 1% to 1.3% in the top ten. The sample comprised sorted CD4+, CD8+, or CD8+CD57+ T cells (not recorded which) from PBMCs. The receptors derive from a human donor in good health, serving as a control.

The V and J genes are TRBV5-1 and TRBJ1-2; D uncertain. Germline V gene lookup returns CDR1 SGHRS and CDR2 YFSETQ. CDR3 size: 15 residues. Trimming pared 1 base from V and 3 bases from J, leaving 13 bases between. The chain's CDR3 is CASSLFRESDYGYTF. In DNA, the CDR3 is TGCGCCAGCAGCTTGTTCCGGGAGAGCGACTATGGCTACACCTTC.

With respect to this clonotype: This may stem from a read error, because a much larger clone lies one nucleotide away. V is TRBV20-1 and J is TRBJ2-7; 8 nucleotides align to TRBD2. CDR3 length: 13 residues. Germline loops: CDR1 DFQATT, CDR2 SNEGSKA (reference sequence). CDR3 bases: TGCGGTGCTGTAAGCGGGAGTAGTTACGAGCAGTACTTC. It translates to CGAVSGSSYEQYF.

The chain links TRBV7-9 to TRBJ2-7; 11 bases are shared with TRBD1. There are 13 residues in the CDR3. Germline lookup yields CDR1 SEHNR and CDR2 FQNEAQ (reference sequence). J lost 4 bases, V lost 6 bases, and 2 bases had no gene match. CDR3 bases: TGTGCCAGCAGGCGGGACAGGGGGTACGAGCAGTACTTC. As protein: CASRRDRGYEQYF. The full variable domain, completed using reference TRBV7-9 and TRBJ2-7, is DTGVSQNPRHKITKRGQNVTFRCDPISEHNRLYWYRQTLGQGPEFLTYFQNEAQLEKSRLLSDRFSAERPKGSFSTLEIQRTEQGDSAMYLCASRRDRGYEQYFGPGTRLTVT.

This clonotype was recorded at least ten times. The chain couples TRBV12-3 or TRBV12-4 to TRBJ1-6; a possible D gene is TRBD1 (5 bases). Deletions cut 5 bases from V and 10 bases from J, with 15 bases between. This CDR3 has 14 amino acids. The CDR3 DNA reads TGTGCCAGCAGTGTGACTCGGGGCAACTCACCCCTCCACTTT. Protein sequence: CASSVTRGNSPLHF.

The genes are TRBV18 and TRBJ2-7, with D perhaps matching TRBD1 (5 bases). The CDR3 loop spans 16 amino acids. Trimming shortened V by 2 bases and J by 5 bases, and 19 bases separated the two germline ends. The germline V gene has CDR1 KGHSH and CDR2 LQKENI. The chain's CDR3 is CASSPTSSRVMDEQYF. The CDR3 DNA sequence: TGTGCCAGCTCACCAACATCCAGCAGGGTAATGGACGAGCAGTACTTC.

This clonotype occurred many times. The V gene is TRBV7-2, the J gene TRBJ1-1; D gene ambiguous. The germline V gene has CDR1 SGHTA and CDR2 FQGNSA. This CDR3 has 13 amino acids. The V gene lost 1 base and the J gene lost 4 bases, with 7 bases spanning the gap. The CDR3 loop reads CASSLEDGTEAFF. The CDR3 DNA is TGTGCCAGCAGCTTAGAGGATGGCACTGAAGCTTTCTTT.

This clonotype was observed many times. V gene TRBV5-1 combines with J gene TRBJ2-7; 10 nucleotides line up with TRBD2. The CDR3 extends over 16 amino acids. The V and J ends lost 4 bases and 2 bases, in that order; junction bases with no gene match: 9. Germline V gives CDR1 SGHRS, CDR2 YFSETQ. The CDR3 nucleotides are TGCGCCAGCAGCCCGTTTTGGACTAGCGGCACCTACGAGCAGTACTTC. Translated: CASSPFWTSGTYEQYF.

Many counts were recorded for this clonotype. The gene calls are TRBV10-2 and TRBJ2-2; D is unclear. Germline V lookup: CDR1 WSHSY, CDR2 SAAADI. This CDR3 is built from 14 residues. V lost 0 bases to trimming and J lost 1 base, with 3 bases between them. DNA for the CDR3: TGCGCCAGCAGTGAGTCCCAGAACACCGGGGAGCTGTTTTTT. It specifies CASSESQNTGELFF.

This chain links TRBV4-1 with TRBJ1-2, with a weak D call TRBD1 (6 bases). V gave up 1 base and J gave up 8 bases, with 14 bases separating them. CDR3 length equals 14 residues. Germline V CDR1 and CDR2: MGHRA, YSYEKL. CDR3 protein: CASSQVGGRRGYTF. The CDR3 nucleotides read TGCGCCAGCAGCCAAGTTGGGGGCCGTCGCGGCTACACCTTC.

This chain connects TRBV10-3 to TRBJ1-5, with 11 bases matching TRBD1. Losses at the gene ends were 4 bases for V and 1 base for J; bases not matched to a gene: 3. The CDR3 is 16 residues long. Germline CDR1 is ENHRY and CDR2 is SYGVKD. CDR3 amino acids: CAISGTGGLSNQPQHF. The CDR3 DNA reads TGTGCCATCAGTGGGACAGGGGGCCTAAGCAATCAGCCCCAGCATTTT.

CDR3 residues: CAWSAPQISYNSPLHF. CDR3 DNA: TGTGCCTGGAGTGCCCCACAGATCTCCTATAATTCACCCCTCCACTTT. V usage is TRBV30 and J usage is TRBJ1-6, with D hard to call. The CDR3 is made up of 16 amino acids. The germline V gene has CDR1 GTSNPN and CDR2 SVGIG (reference sequence). Trimming removed 1 base at V and 0 bases at J, with 10 bases between.

This clonotype has ten or more counts. The chain joins TRBV5-1 to TRBJ1-2; TRBD1 is a possible D gene (5 bases). V lost 0 bases and J lost 1, with 7 bases in between. The CDR3 runs 14 residues. Germline V gene data show CDR1 as SGHRS and CDR2 as YFSETQ. CDR3 nucleotides: TGCGCCAGCAGCTTGGATGACAGTAACTATGGCTACACCTTC. Protein product: CASSLDDSNYGYTF. Full variable domain (rest looked up from reference TRBV5-1 and TRBJ1-2): KAGVTQTPRYLIKTRGQQVTLSCSPISGHRSVSWYQQTPGQGLQFLFEYFSETQRNKGNFPGRFSGRQFSNSRSEMNVSTLELGDSALYLCASSLDDSNYGYTFGSGTRLTVV.

This clonotype showed up many times. V is TRBV7-3 and J is TRBJ2-1; TRBD2 agrees at 10 bases. This CDR3 is 15 amino acids long. Germline CDR1 reads SGHTA; CDR2 reads FQGTGA. V dropped 5 bases and J dropped 4; count of bases not matched to a gene: 5. As DNA, the CDR3 is TGTGCCAGCAGCCTTCGGACTAGCGGTTACAATGAGCAGTTCTTC. Protein sequence: CASSLRTSGYNEQFF.

This clonotype was observed a few times. J is TRBJ2-2 and V is TRBV7-8; D is perhaps TRBD1 (6 bases). The CDR3 contains 13 residues. Looked up from germline, CDR1 is SGHVS and CDR2 is FQNEAQ. V lost 2 bases, J lost 8 bases, and 9 bases lay in between. The CDR3 region is CASSLTGTGELFF. The CDR3 DNA sequence: TGTGCCAGCAGCTTAACCGGGACAGGGGAGCTGTTTTTT.

This chain connects TRBV5-1 to TRBJ2-3; D perhaps matches TRBD1 (5 bases). Germline CDR1 and CDR2: SGHRS and YFSETQ. There are 14 residues in the CDR3. Between the trimmed V and J ends, which lost 5 bases and 2 bases, there was a span of 12 bases. CDR3 DNA sequence: TGCGCCAGCAGGACAGCACCCTCCACAGATACGCAGTATTTT. Translated, it gives CASRTAPSTDTQYF.

The chain is built from TRBV15 and TRBJ2-3; D possibly corresponds to TRBD2 (6 bases). V lost 3 bases and J lost 3, with 13 bases in between. Germline V gene sequence: CDR1 LNHNV, CDR2 YYDKDF (reference sequence). The CDR3 extends over 15 amino acids. CDR3 amino acids: CATSSGRGLTDTQYF. The CDR3 nucleotides read TGTGCCACCAGCAGCGGTAGGGGACTGACAGATACGCAGTATTTT.

A note on this clonotype: A read error is possible here, since a much larger clone lies one base away. The J gene is TRBJ2-1, the V gene TRBV20-1; 7 nucleotides agree with TRBD1. Germline V gives CDR1 DFQATT, CDR2 SNEGSKA (reference sequence). This CDR3 region has 15 residues. After removal of 5 bases from V and 5 bases from J, the junction contained 12 bases not matched to a gene. DNA of the CDR3: TGCAGTGCTGGGCTGGGACAGTCCAGAAACAATGAGCAGTTCTTC. Encoded protein: CSAGLGQSRNNEQFF.

This clonotype was picked up many times. The chain uses TRBV24-1 and TRBJ2-4, with D possibly TRBD2 on 5 matching bases. The CDR3 has 14 amino acids. The V and J ends lost 3 bases and 10 bases respectively, with 15 bases between them. The germline V gene has CDR1 KGHDR and CDR2 SFDVKD. The CDR3 here is CATSDDGISGIQYF. DNA for the CDR3: TGTGCCACCAGTGATGACGGGATTTCAGGAATTCAGTACTTC.

Worth noting for this clonotype: Possible read error: a much larger clone is one base away. This chain uses TRBV6-5 with TRBJ2-7; D ambiguous. V dropped 3 bases and J dropped 2 bases, with 8 bases sitting between them. The CDR3 spans 13 residues. The germline CDR1 and CDR2 sequences are MNHEY and SVGAGI. The chain's CDR3 is CASSYGLAYEQYF. The CDR3 nucleotides read TGTGCCAGCAGTTATGGGTTAGCCTACGAGCAGTACTTC.

The table lists this clonotype with many counts. The chain uses TRBV7-6 and TRBJ1-5; no definite D call. Germline assignment: CDR1 SGHVS and CDR2 FNYEAQ. This CDR3 is built from 14 residues. V dropped 4 bases and J dropped 4 bases, with 11 bases sitting between them. The CDR3 spells CASSSAPGNQPQHF. The CDR3 coding sequence is TGTGCCAGCAGCTCGGCCCCGGGGAATCAGCCCCAGCATTTT.

At least ten counts were recorded for this clonotype. The J gene is TRBJ1-2, the V gene TRBV25-1; TRBD1 might be the D (6 bases). This CDR3 contains 15 residues. Germline CDR1 reads MGHDK; CDR2 reads SYGVNS. Trimming took off 2 bases at V and 5 bases at J, with 15 bases between the two ends. This CDR3 reads CASSEQGGRGYGYTF. CDR3 in DNA: TGTGCCAGCAGTGAACAGGGCGGCAGGGGATATGGCTACACCTTC.

Points on this clonotype: This may be a read error: a much more frequent sequence differs by one nucleotide. The rearrangement links TRBV2 to TRBJ2-7; D is perhaps TRBD1 or TRBD2 (5 bases each). This CDR3 contains 14 residues. CDR1 and CDR2 from the germline V gene are SNHLY and FYNNEI. Trimming stripped 5 bases from V and 2 bases from J, with 13 bases between. CDR3 nucleotide sequence: TGTGCCAGCAGTAGTCAGAGGGGCCCCTACGAGCAGTACTTC. It specifies CASSSQRGPYEQYF.

This clonotype was recorded at least ten times. V is TRBV20-1 and J is TRBJ1-5; TRBD1 matches at 9 bases. The germline V gene encodes CDR1 DFQATT and CDR2 SNEGSKA (reference sequence). V was clipped by 2 bases and J by 7 bases; unmatched bases: 6. There are 14 residues in the CDR3. The DNA of the CDR3 is TGCAGTGCTAGATCGGGGACAGGGACCCAGCCCCAGCATTTT. Translated, it gives CSARSGTGTQPQHF.

This clonotype was seen repeatedly, ten times or more. The gene calls are TRBV20-1 and TRBJ2-3; 10 bases align to TRBD2. After removal of 8 bases from V and 3 bases from J, the junction contained 5 bases not matched to a gene. This CDR3 spans 13 amino acids. Germline V gene data show CDR1 as DFQATT and CDR2 as SNEGSKA (reference sequence). This chain's CDR3 is CSLRLAGTDTQYF. Written as DNA, the CDR3 is TGCAGTCTCCGACTAGCGGGTACAGATACGCAGTATTTT.

This clonotype was counted ten times or more. The chain carries TRBV30 and TRBJ1-6; possible D gene TRBD1, 5 bases. The CDR3 has 13 amino acids. With 0 bases removed from V and 9 bases from J, the gap between germline ends came to 9 bases. The germline gives CDR1 GTSNPN, CDR2 SVGIG (reference sequence). Here the CDR3 reads CAWSVQGGSPLHF. The CDR3 DNA is TGTGCCTGGAGTGTGCAGGGTGGTTCACCCCTCCACTTT.

The V and J genes are TRBV10-1 and TRBJ2-1; unclear D gene. Trimming took off 6 bases at V and 8 bases at J, with 14 bases between the two ends. From germline, CDR1 is WNHNN and CDR2 SYGVQD (reference sequence). The CDR3 contains 13 residues. CDR3 in DNA: TGCGCCAGCAGCTTTGGGGTTGTCGATGAGCAGTTCTTC. Translated: CASSFGVVDEQFF.

This clonotype has at least ten counts. The chain combines TRBV20-1 with TRBJ2-7; 12 nucleotides agree with TRBD2. From germline, CDR1 is DFQATT and CDR2 SNEGSKA (reference sequence). CDR3 length equals 18 residues. Trimming cost V 6 bases and J 3 bases; bases outside gene matches: 18. For the CDR3, the DNA is TGCAGTGCCCGGGGCGGACTAGCGGGACGCAAACCGGTCTACGAGCAGTACTTC. Translating gives CSARGGLAGRKPVYEQYF.

This chain uses TRBV10-3 with TRBJ2-7; 7 bases are shared with TRBD1. The CDR3 totals 12 residues. The J segment lost 4 bases and the V segment lost 6 bases, leaving 3 bases of the junction unmatched. The germline gives CDR1 ENHRY, CDR2 SYGVKD. The CDR3 DNA is TGTGCCATCAGCCGGACAGGTTACGAGCAGTACGTC. Translation: CAISRTGYEQYV.